The 9 T cell receptor beta chains given below trace back to one sample, sequenced in a study of blood T cell repertoires in COVID-19. Sequencing used immunoSEQ multiplex PCR; TCRdb keeps in-frame clones, though not all of them. This repertoire shows 310,000 or so clones, roughly 90% found once; its top ten account for 3.5% to 4%. The sequencing input was peripheral blood. The receptors derive from a woman aged 45-65 years with active or convalescent COVID-19.

The V and J genes are TRBV5-1 and TRBJ1-2; the match to TRBD1 covers 10 bases. J was trimmed by 4 bases and V by 2 bases; bases with no gene match: 5. CDR1 is SGHRS and CDR2 is YFSETQ in the germline V gene. The CDR3 is 15 residues long. CDR3 sequence: CASSFGQGGIYGYTF. Here the CDR3 DNA reads TGCGCCAGCAGCTTCGGACAGGGGGGGATCTATGGCTACACCTTC.

The rearrangement links TRBV7-8 to TRBJ2-5, with a possible D match to TRBD2 (5 bases). Germline CDR1 reads SGHVS; CDR2 reads FQNEAQ. V was cut by 1 base and J by 4 bases, with 16 bases left in between. The CDR3 extends over 16 amino acids. As DNA, the CDR3 is TGTGCCAGCAGCTTAGTCTTCGAGGACTCCTCAGAGACCCAGTACTTC. Translation gives CASSLVFEDSSETQYF.

V usage is TRBV28 and J usage is TRBJ2-5, with TRBD1 identical over 8 bases. The V gene's germline CDR1 is MDHEN and CDR2 SYDVKM. Germline trimming cut 7 bases from V and 0 bases from J; bases unmatched to any gene: 10. The CDR3 sequence is 16 residues long. The chain's CDR3 is CASTGAGTGYQETQYF. The CDR3 bases are TGTGCCAGCACGGGGGCCGGGACAGGATACCAAGAGACCCAGTACTTC.

The chain employs TRBV4-2 and TRBJ1-1; no clear D. CDR1 is LGHNA, CDR2 YNFKEQ, per germline. Trimming cost V 6 bases and J 0 bases, with 11 bases left between them. The length of the CDR3 is 14 residues. CDR3 sequence: CASSHQQMNTEAFF. The CDR3 DNA sequence: TGTGCCAGCAGTCACCAACAGATGAACACTGAAGCTTTCTTT.

V gene TRBV20-1 combines with J gene TRBJ1-1, with 10 bases fitting TRBD1. The trim removed 3 bases at V and 10 bases at J, leaving 5 bases unmatched. The CDR3 spans 12 residues. Germline-derived CDR1 and CDR2 are DFQATT and SNEGSKA (reference sequence). The CDR3: CSASSGDRGAFF. The CDR3 DNA reads TGCAGTGCTAGTTCCGGGGACAGGGGAGCTTTCTTT.

The rearrangement joins TRBV5-8 to TRBJ2-5; D gene unclear. Looked up from germline, CDR1 is SGHTS and CDR2 is YDEGEE. V dropped 6 bases and J dropped 2 bases, with 11 bases sitting between them. The CDR3 contains 13 residues. The CDR3 reads CASTFRIQETQYF. The DNA for the CDR3 is TGTGCCAGCACCTTCAGGATACAAGAGACCCAGTACTTC.

The CDR3 region is CASSVGGVSNQPQHF. For the CDR3, the DNA is TGTGCCAGCAGCGTGGGGGGAGTTAGCAATCAGCCCCAGCATTTT. The chain links TRBV9 to TRBJ1-5; D possibly corresponds to TRBD1 (5 bases). The germline gives CDR1 SGDLS, CDR2 YYNGEE. Between the trimmed V and J ends, which lost 2 bases and 0 bases, there was a span of 9 bases. The CDR3 spans 15 residues.

V usage is TRBV10-3 and J usage is TRBJ1-2, with D perhaps matching TRBD1 (5 bases). Trimming removed 7 bases from V and 8 bases from J, with 14 bases in between. This CDR3 has 12 amino acids. The germline V gene has CDR1 ENHRY and CDR2 SYGVKD. The CDR3 sequence is CAIKGLEGGYTF. The CDR3 nucleotides are TGTGCCATCAAGGGGCTTGAAGGCGGCTACACCTTC.

The count of this clone is one. The chain uses TRBV6-5 and TRBJ1-2; D call uncertain. Germline CDR1 MNHEY, CDR2 SVGAGI. The CDR3 sequence is 12 residues long. V lost 8 bases, J lost 4 bases, and 11 bases lay in between. DNA of the CDR3: TGTGCCAGCCGGGAACTCACCTATGGCTACACCTTC. Protein sequence: CASRELTYGYTF.